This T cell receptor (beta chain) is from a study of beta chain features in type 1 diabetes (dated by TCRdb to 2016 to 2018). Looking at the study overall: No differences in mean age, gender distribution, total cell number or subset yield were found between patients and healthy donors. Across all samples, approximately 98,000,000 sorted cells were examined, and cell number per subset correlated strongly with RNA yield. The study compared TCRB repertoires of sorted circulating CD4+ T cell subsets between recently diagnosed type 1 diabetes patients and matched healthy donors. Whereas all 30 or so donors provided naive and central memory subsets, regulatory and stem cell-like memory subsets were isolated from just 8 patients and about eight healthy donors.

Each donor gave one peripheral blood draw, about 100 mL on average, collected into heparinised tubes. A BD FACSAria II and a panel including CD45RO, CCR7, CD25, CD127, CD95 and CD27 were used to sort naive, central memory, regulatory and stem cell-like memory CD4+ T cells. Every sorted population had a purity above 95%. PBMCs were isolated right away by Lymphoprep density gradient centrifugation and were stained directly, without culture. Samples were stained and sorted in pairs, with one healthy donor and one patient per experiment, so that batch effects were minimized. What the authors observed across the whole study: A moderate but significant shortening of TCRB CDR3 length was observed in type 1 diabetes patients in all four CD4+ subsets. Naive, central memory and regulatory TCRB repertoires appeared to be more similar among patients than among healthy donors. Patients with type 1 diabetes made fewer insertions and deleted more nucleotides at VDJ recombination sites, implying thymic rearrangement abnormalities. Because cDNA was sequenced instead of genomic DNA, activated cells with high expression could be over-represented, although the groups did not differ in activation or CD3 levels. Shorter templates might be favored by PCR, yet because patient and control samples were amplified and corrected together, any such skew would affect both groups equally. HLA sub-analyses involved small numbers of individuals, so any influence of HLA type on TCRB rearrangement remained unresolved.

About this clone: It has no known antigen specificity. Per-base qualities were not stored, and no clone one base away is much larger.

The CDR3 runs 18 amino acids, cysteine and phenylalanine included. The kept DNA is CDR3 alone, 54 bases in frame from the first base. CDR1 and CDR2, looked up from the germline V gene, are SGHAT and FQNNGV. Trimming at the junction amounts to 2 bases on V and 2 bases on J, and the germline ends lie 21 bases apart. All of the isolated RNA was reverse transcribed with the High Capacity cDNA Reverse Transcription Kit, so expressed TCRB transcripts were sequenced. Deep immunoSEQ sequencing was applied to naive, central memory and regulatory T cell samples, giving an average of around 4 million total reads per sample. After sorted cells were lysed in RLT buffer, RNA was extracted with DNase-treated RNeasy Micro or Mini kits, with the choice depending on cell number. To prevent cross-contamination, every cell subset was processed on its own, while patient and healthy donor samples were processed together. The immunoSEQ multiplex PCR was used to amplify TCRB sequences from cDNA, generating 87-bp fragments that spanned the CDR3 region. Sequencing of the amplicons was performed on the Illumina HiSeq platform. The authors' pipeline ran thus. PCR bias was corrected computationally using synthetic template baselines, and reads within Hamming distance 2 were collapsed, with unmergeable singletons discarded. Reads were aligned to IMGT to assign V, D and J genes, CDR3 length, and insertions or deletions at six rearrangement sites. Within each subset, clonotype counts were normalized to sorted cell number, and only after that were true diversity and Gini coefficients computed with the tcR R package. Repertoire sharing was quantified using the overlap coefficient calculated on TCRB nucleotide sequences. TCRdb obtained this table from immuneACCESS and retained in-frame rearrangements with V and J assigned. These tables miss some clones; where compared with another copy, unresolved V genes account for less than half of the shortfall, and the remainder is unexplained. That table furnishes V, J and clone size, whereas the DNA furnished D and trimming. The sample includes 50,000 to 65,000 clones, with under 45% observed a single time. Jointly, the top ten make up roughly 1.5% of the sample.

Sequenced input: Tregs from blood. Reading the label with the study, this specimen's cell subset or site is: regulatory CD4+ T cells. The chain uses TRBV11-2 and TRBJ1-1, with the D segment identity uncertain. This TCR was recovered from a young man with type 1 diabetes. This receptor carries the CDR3 CASSLLLLGRSINTEAFF. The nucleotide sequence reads TGTGCCAGCAGCTTATTGCTCCTGGGGAGATCCATCAACACTGAAGCTTTCTTT.